This passage covers 15 T cell receptor beta chains from one sample sequenced in a study of shared clonotypes between healthy human individuals. Assay used: immunoSEQ multiplex PCR; TCRdb lists only in-frame clones, some missing. Here the sample spans 780,000 or so clones, 55% to 80% being singletons. Sequencing was performed on memory CD4+ T cells sorted from blood. Indicated subset: CD45RA-negative fraction. Receptors originate from a woman aged 25 to 39 in good health.

The rearrangement joins TRBV5-1 to TRBJ2-2; D perhaps matches TRBD2 (5 bases). Trimming took 4 bases from V and 3 from J, leaving 10 bases between them. This CDR3 has 14 amino acids. The germline V gene has CDR1 SGHRS and CDR2 YFSETQ. CDR3 in DNA: TGCGCCAGCAGCAAAGAAGCGGACACCGGGGAGCTGTTTTTT. This codes for CASSKEADTGELFF.

This chain connects TRBV11-2 to TRBJ2-1; D is possibly TRBD2 (6 bases). Between the trimmed V and J ends, which lost 3 bases and 13 bases, there was a span of 13 bases. The CDR3 runs 12 residues. Germline V CDR1 and CDR2: SGHAT, FQNNGV. The CDR3 bases are TGTGCCAGCAGCTTGACGCGGGAAATTCAGTTCTTC. Its translation: CASSLTREIQFF.

The chain has TRBV11-3 and TRBJ2-5; possible D gene TRBD1, 5 bases. Trimming left V 1 base short and J 0 bases short, with 9 bases between. This CDR3 has 15 residues. CDR1 and CDR2 (germline): SGHNT, YENEEA. CDR3 nucleotides: TGTGCCAGCAGCTTAGGACGACAGAACCAAGAGACCCAGTACTTC. As protein: CASSLGRQNQETQYF.

As for this clone: This sample includes further DNA sequences coding for the same CDR3. The chain links TRBV7-9 to TRBJ2-5; 7 positions match TRBD2. CDR3 size: 14 residues. With 5 bases clipped from V and 2 bases from J, the junction kept 5 bases outside the gene matches. In germline, CDR1 is SEHNR, CDR2 FQNEAQ (reference sequence). CDR3 region: CASSPPAGQETQYF. DNA of the CDR3: TGTGCCAGCAGCCCACCAGCGGGACAAGAGACCCAGTACTTC. The variable domain in full, completed from reference TRBV7-9 and TRBJ2-5, reads DTGVSQNPRHKITKRGQNVTFRCDPISEHNRLYWYRQTLGQGPEFLTYFQNEAQLEKSRLLSDRFSAERPKGSFSTLEIQRTEQGDSAMYLCASSPPAGQETQYFGPGTRLLVL.

The chain joins TRBV19 to TRBJ2-2; a weak D match, TRBD1 (7 bases). Germline lookup yields CDR1 LNHDA and CDR2 SQIVND (reference sequence). This CDR3 spans 17 amino acids. V was pared by 4 bases and J by 6 bases, with 21 bases between. The DNA of the CDR3 is TGTGCCAGTAGTAGGACTACAGGGGTACTTTTTTCCGGGGAGCTGTTTTTT. It translates to CASSRTTGVLFSGELFF.

This chain joins TRBV28 and TRBJ2-2, with 7 bases lining up with TRBD1. The V gene end was trimmed by 6 bases and the J gene end by 7 bases; junction bases not matched to a gene: 5. Looked up from germline, CDR1 is MDHEN and CDR2 is SYDVKM. The CDR3 spans 13 residues. CDR3 nucleotides: TGTGCCAGCAGCCTACAGGGGTACGGGGAGCTGTTTTTT. Protein: CASSLQGYGELFF.

A word on this clone: The same CDR3 can be traced to other DNA sequences in this sample. This chain connects TRBV5-1 to TRBJ2-5, with D tentatively TRBD1 (6 bases). Germline CDR1 SGHRS, CDR2 YFSETQ. The CDR3 is 13 residues long. V was cut by 6 bases and J by 1 base, with 10 bases left in between. The CDR3: CASNRDTQETQYF. The CDR3 bases are TGCGCCAGCAATCGGGACACCCAAGAGACCCAGTACTTC.

The V and J genes are TRBV5-4 and TRBJ2-3; possibly TRBD2 for D (6 bases). Germline CDR1 reads SGHNT; CDR2 reads YYREEE (reference sequence). The V end lost 0 bases, the J end lost 2 bases, and 13 bases lay between the germline ends. The CDR3 extends over 16 amino acids. CDR3 coding DNA: TGTGCCAGCAGCTTGGCTGGTGCTAGCGCCACAGATACGCAGTATTTT. Its protein is CASSLAGASATDTQYF.

The chain's CDR3 is CASSPIVAGGYNEQFF. CDR3 DNA sequence: TGCGCCAGCAGCCCCATCGTAGCGGGAGGGTACAATGAGCAGTTCTTC. The rearrangement links TRBV5-1 to TRBJ2-1; 11 bases line up with TRBD2. The CDR3 contains 16 residues. CDR1 SGHRS and CDR2 YFSETQ come from the germline V gene. Unmatched junction bases numbered 7, after V lost 4 bases and J lost 4 bases.

The chain carries TRBV13 and TRBJ2-2; maybe TRBD2 (5 bases). V lost 3 bases, J lost 5 bases, and 16 bases lay in between. Germline-derived CDR1 and CDR2 are PRHDT and FYEKMQ (reference sequence). This CDR3 comprises 16 residues. The CDR3 here is CASSFPDSYGTGELFF. Here the CDR3 DNA reads TGTGCCAGCAGCTTCCCGGACTCCTATGGAACCGGGGAGCTGTTTTTT. Supplemented by reference TRBV13 and TRBJ2-2, the full variable domain reads AAGVIQSPRHLIKEKRETATLKCYPIPRHDTVYWYQQGPGQDPQFLISFYEKMQSDKGSIPDRFSAQQFSDYHSELNMSSLELGDSALYFCASSFPDSYGTGELFFGEGSRLTVL.

Here the CDR3 reads CASSSGGQSVQPQHF. As DNA, the CDR3 is TGTGCCAGCAGTTCAGGGGGGCAGTCAGTGCAGCCCCAGCATTTT. The rearrangement uses TRBV7-2 and TRBJ1-5; 7 bases match TRBD1. Germline assignment: CDR1 SGHTA and CDR2 FQGNSA. V lost 6 bases and J lost 7; bases outside the gene matches: 12. The CDR3 length is 15 residues.

The V gene is TRBV19, the J gene TRBJ2-5; D could derive from TRBD1 or TRBD2 (6 bases each). CDR1 and CDR2 (germline): LNHDA, SQIVND (reference sequence). This CDR3 has 14 residues. Trimming removed 2 bases from V and 5 bases from J, with 12 bases in between. The CDR3 sequence: CASSIPGAPETQYF. CDR3 nucleotides: TGTGCCAGTAGTATACCGGGGGCGCCGGAGACCCAGTACTTC.

The chain employs TRBV6-1 and TRBJ2-7; TRBD1 aligns across 7 bases. Germline CDR1 MNHNS, CDR2 SASEGT. The CDR3 totals 12 residues. Trimming at V came to 11 bases and at J to 2 bases, leaving 6 bases not matched to a gene. CDR3 in amino acids: CAADRSTYEQYF. In DNA form, the CDR3 reads TGTGCCGCGGACAGGTCAACCTACGAGCAGTACTTC.

The chain couples TRBV7-9 to TRBJ2-3; no clear D. CDR3 size: 15 residues. Germline values: CDR1 SEHNR, CDR2 FQNEAQ (reference sequence). V was cut by 2 bases and J by 6 bases, with 15 bases left in between. This CDR3 is CASSLLPGRADTQYF. The CDR3 DNA reads TGTGCCAGCAGCTTACTGCCCGGTAGGGCGGATACGCAGTATTTT.

This clone was detected once. This chain uses TRBV29-1 with TRBJ1-2; no reliable D call. The germline V gene has CDR1 SQVTM and CDR2 ANQGSEA. The V end was cut by 2 bases, the J end by 6 bases, with 13 bases between. The CDR3 spans 13 residues. The CDR3 DNA sequence: TGCAGCGTTGAAACAGCCAGCACCAATGGCTACACCTTC. This encodes CSVETASTNGYTF.